Listed below are T cell receptor beta chains from one sample, sequenced in a study of low-dose radiotherapy and immunotherapy resistance in tumors. TCRdb reanalysed the reads using MiXCR and keeps one entry per CDR3 protein. The repertoire holds tens of thousands of distinct CDR3 sequences, with roughly 31% as singletons. The sequenced sample was PBMCs, obtained before treatment. These receptors all stem from a male donor with gallbladder cancer. Each CDR3 is given with its conserved first and last residue. D genes are given only for firm matches. Clone size is not always given. Where it is, it says once, few, many or a class for expanded clones.

clone_size j_call d_call v_call cdr3_aa cdr3_nt
. TRBJ2-7 . TRBV14 CASRTGSEQYF TGTGCCAGCAGGACAGGTTCCGAGCAGTACTTC
many TRBJ2-7 . TRBV6-2/TRBV6-3 CASSYVPTEVDSYEQYF TGTGCCAGCAGTTACGTTCCTACCGAGGTGGATTCCTACGAGCAGTACTTC
. TRBJ2-7 . TRBV11-2 CASSLGPSYEQYF TGTGCCAGCAGCTTAGGTCCCAGCTACGAGCAGTACTTC
many TRBJ2-7 . TRBV5-4 CASSLDGVGEQYF TGTGCCAGCAGCTTGGACGGGGTAGGCGAGCAGTACTTC
. TRBJ1-2 . TRBV12-3/TRBV12-4 CASNAQTGRHYGYTF TGTGCCAGCAACGCCCAGACGGGCAGGCACTATGGCTACACCTTC
many TRBJ2-3 TRBD2 TRBV6-2/TRBV6-3 CASSYGLAGTDTQYF TGTGCCAGCAGCTATGGACTAGCGGGCACAGATACGCAGTATTTT
many TRBJ2-4 TRBD2 TRBV4-1 CASSQDGSGRVDIQYF TGCGCCAGCAGCCAAGATGGTAGCGGGAGGGTTGACATTCAGTACTTC
once TRBJ1-1 . TRBV11-2 CASSSTEGTEAFF TGTGCCAGCAGCTCCACAGAGGGGACTGAAGCTTTCTTT
many TRBJ2-2 TRBD2 TRBV25-1 CASSDPSGNTGELFF TGTGCCAGCAGTGACCCTAGCGGGAATACCGGGGAGCTGTTTTTT
many TRBJ1-2 TRBD1 TRBV19 CASSPWDRSTYGYTF TGTGCCAGTAGTCCCTGGGACAGGTCAACCTATGGCTACACCTTC
many TRBJ2-7 . TRBV7-2 CASSLAPASSYEQYF TGTGCCAGCAGCTTAGCCCCAGCCAGCTCCTACGAGCAGTACTTC
many TRBJ1-4 . TRBV7-9 CASSSVGAQSSNEKLFF TGTGCCAGCAGCTCCGTGGGGGCCCAATCTTCTAATGAAAAACTGTTTTTT
. TRBJ2-7 . TRBV6-5 CASSSLENYEQYF TGTGCCAGCAGTTCTCTGGAAAACTACGAGCAGTACTTC
. TRBJ1-5 . TRBV28 CASSSLRALIQPQHF TGTGCCAGCAGCAGTTTGCGGGCCTTGATTCAGCCCCAGCATTTT
. TRBJ1-3 . TRBV25-1 CASSGPGIGNTIYF TGTGCCAGCAGTGGTCCAGGGATCGGAAACACCATATATTTT
many TRBJ2-7 . TRBV12-3/TRBV12-4 CASTGALWEQYF TGTGCCAGCACAGGGGCCCTCTGGGAGCAGTACTTC
. TRBJ2-2 . TRBV11-2 CASSQRGASGTGELFF TGTGCCAGCAGCCAAAGGGGGGCCTCGGGCACCGGGGAGCTGTTTTTT
many TRBJ2-2 . TRBV6-5 CASSQTGELFF TGTGCCAGCAGTCAGACCGGGGAGCTGTTTTTT